The T cell receptor (beta chain) described here comes from a study of shared clonotypes between healthy human individuals. Study overall: Each donor had three CD4 naive, three CD4 memory, two CD8 naive and one CD8 memory plate. Findings and limits, study-wide: Owing to a small donor count, the genetic and exposure-history diversity represented was limited. Larger estimated richness was generally recorded for naive subsets relative to memory subsets.

Participating donors were healthy, HIV-negative adults free of recent acute infections or vaccinations. Germline V gene lookup returns CDR1 SGDLS and CDR2 YYNGEE. J lost 5 bases, V lost 3 bases, and 20 bases had no gene match. The CDR3 sequence is 19 residues long. This clone appeared a single time. Its antigen is unknown. Clones were read by immunoSEQ multiplex PCR, and TCRdb kept only the in-frame ones, dropping some. Among more than 2 million clones listed, 95% were seen once. The sequencing sample was made of naive CD4+ T cells sorted from blood. Indicated subset: CD45RA+ positively selected. The sequence was obtained from a man younger than 30 in good health. The V and J genes are TRBV9 and TRBJ1-2; 9 nucleotides match TRBD1. The CDR3 reads CASSAPLVPTGGAYYGYTF. CDR3 coding DNA: TGTGCCAGCAGCGCTCCCTTGGTCCCCACAGGGGGCGCTTATTATGGCTACACCTTC.